A single sample gave rise to the 30 T cell receptor beta chains below, sequenced in a study of OX40 agonist ivuxolimab in advanced cancers. Only in-frame clones appear in the TCRdb table, and some are missing; sequencing was by immunoSEQ multiplex PCR. The table includes around 6,700 clones, about four fifths detected once. This sample comprised CD4+ or CD8+ T cells sorted from blood, obtained in a trial of the OX40 agonist ivuxolimab. The receptor set was obtained from an adult with an advanced solid tumor such as melanoma, head and neck, liver or kidney cancer.

The chain combines TRBV2 with TRBJ2-2; TRBD1 is a possible D gene (6 bases). The germline CDR1 and CDR2 sequences are SNHLY and FYNNEI. The CDR3 is made up of 14 amino acids. V lost 3 bases, J lost 3 bases, and 8 bases lay in between. This CDR3 is CASSEGAYTGELFF. CDR3 coding DNA: TGTGCCAGCAGTGAGGGGGCGTACACCGGGGAGCTGTTTTTT.

The chain uses TRBV28 and TRBJ2-7; 13 positions match TRBD2. Germline V lookup: CDR1 MDHEN, CDR2 SYDVKM. V dropped 6 bases and J dropped 2; count of bases not matched to a gene: 4. CDR3 length: 15 residues. In DNA form, the CDR3 reads TGTGCCAGCAGACAAACTAGCGGGAGGGCCTACGAGCAGTACTTC. Its translation is CASRQTSGRAYEQYF.

The rearrangement joins TRBV4-1 to TRBJ1-4; tentatively, D is TRBD1 (5 bases). Germline loops: CDR1 MGHRA, CDR2 YSYEKL. V shed 1 base and J shed 8 bases, with 14 bases lying between them. The CDR3 runs 15 residues. The CDR3 is CASSQAPQGGEKLFF. CDR3 in DNA: TGCGCCAGCAGCCAAGCACCCCAGGGAGGGGAAAAACTGTTTTTT.

The J gene is TRBJ2-5, the V gene TRBV23-1; possibly TRBD1 or TRBD2 for D (5 bases each). TRBV23-1 is classed as an ORF, of uncertain function. CDR3 length: 15 residues. V dropped 0 bases and J dropped 4 bases, with 12 bases sitting between them. The chain's CDR3 is CASSQSDCGGETQYF. The CDR3 nucleotides read TGCGCCAGCAGTCAATCGGACTGTGGGGGAGAGACCCAGTACTTC.

In its sample, this clone ranks as medium-sized. This sequence joins TRBV6-5 and TRBJ2-2; D assignment may be TRBD1 or TRBD2 (5 bases each). V lost 3 bases to trimming and J lost 6 bases, with 11 bases between them. Germline-derived CDR1 and CDR2 are MNHEY and SVGAGI. This CDR3 comprises 14 residues. CDR3 region: CASSYIGGAGELFF. The CDR3 DNA sequence: TGTGCCAGCAGTTATATTGGGGGAGCCGGGGAGCTGTTTTTT.

This chain connects TRBV27 to TRBJ2-7, with TRBD2 matching over 13 bases. The CDR3 runs 16 residues. V was pared by 5 bases and J by 3 bases, with 7 bases of the junction left unmatched. CDR1 MNHEY and CDR2 SMNVEV come from the germline V gene (reference sequence). The CDR3, as DNA: TGTGCCAGCAGTCGCCGGACTAGCGGGAGTGTCTACGAGCAGTACTTC. This sequence encodes CASSRRTSGSVYEQYF.

The chain links TRBV5-1 to TRBJ2-7; no definite D call. CDR1 is SGHRS, CDR2 YFSETQ, per germline. This CDR3 is built from 14 residues. V dropped 5 bases and J dropped 4 bases, with 16 bases sitting between them. The DNA of the CDR3 is TGCGCCAGCAGTTCCCGAGAGGTACCTTACGAGCAGTACTTC. It codes for CASSSREVPYEQYF.

The V gene is TRBV6-1, the J gene TRBJ2-3, with 7 bases matching TRBD2. The trim removed 2 bases at V and 3 bases at J, leaving 11 bases unmatched. The CDR3 runs 17 residues. Germline loops: CDR1 MNHNS, CDR2 SASEGT. CDR3 loop: CASSEFHAGAGTDTQYF. Here the CDR3 DNA reads TGTGCCAGCAGTGAATTCCATGCGGGAGCTGGGACAGATACGCAGTATTTT.

The rearrangement uses TRBV27 and TRBJ1-6; D unclear. Germline CDR1 is MNHEY and CDR2 is SMNVEV (reference sequence). The CDR3 extends over 14 amino acids. Trimming cost V 2 bases and J 3 bases, with 5 bases left between them. CDR3 sequence: CASSLRDYNSPLHF. CDR3 DNA: TGTGCCAGCAGTTTAAGGGACTATAATTCACCCCTCCACTTT.

This clone was seen a few times. This chain connects TRBV27 to TRBJ2-5, with D tentatively TRBD1 (6 bases). The CDR3 loop spans 13 amino acids. Germline V gives CDR1 MNHEY, CDR2 SMNVEV (reference sequence). The V end lost 5 bases, the J end lost 4 bases, and 11 bases lay between the germline ends. The CDR3 reads CASSTQGRETQYF. The DNA of the CDR3 is TGTGCCAGCAGTACCCAGGGGAGAGAGACCCAGTACTTC.

J is TRBJ2-5 and V is TRBV28; D unclear. The germline V and J ends were trimmed by 7 bases and 4 bases, with 16 bases remaining between them. This CDR3 has 14 residues. In germline, CDR1 is MDHEN, CDR2 SYDVKM. CDR3 protein: CASTSTVDLETQYF. The CDR3 DNA follows: TGTGCCAGCACCAGTACGGTAGATTTAGAGACCCAGTACTTC.

The chain joins TRBV6-5 to TRBJ2-1; TRBD2 is a possible D gene (5 bases). CDR3 length: 14 residues. Germline V CDR1 and CDR2: MNHEY, SVGAGI. The V gene lost 5 bases and the J gene lost 9 bases, with 17 bases spanning the gap. The CDR3 DNA sequence: TGTGCCAGCAGTATAGCTCGAGGGCCCAGTGAGCAGTTCTTC. Translated: CASSIARGPSEQFF.

V usage is TRBV25-1 and J usage is TRBJ2-5, with 7 bases aligning to TRBD1. This CDR3 is built from 13 residues. With V trimmed by 4 bases and J by 5 bases, 4 bases remained unmatched. In germline, CDR1 is MGHDK, CDR2 SYGVNS. DNA for the CDR3: TGTGCCAGCAGTGGAGGGGGCTCGGAGACCCAGTACTTC. Its protein product is CASSGGGSETQYF.

The chain carries TRBV7-9 and TRBJ1-1; possibly TRBD1 for D (6 bases). With 5 bases removed from V and 4 bases from J, the gap between germline ends came to 17 bases. Germline CDR1 SEHNR, CDR2 FQNEAQ (reference sequence). This CDR3 spans 15 amino acids. CDR3 nucleotides: TGTGCCAGCAGCCCGACAGGCCCCGGAGTCACTGAAGCTTTCTTT. It encodes CASSPTGPGVTEAFF.

The chain carries TRBV4-3 and TRBJ2-1, with no clear D. The germline V and J ends were trimmed by 0 bases and 5 bases, with 14 bases remaining between them. The CDR3 sequence is 16 residues long. Germline CDR1 and CDR2: LGHNA and YSLEER. Here the CDR3 reads CASSQDHGYQNNEQFF. The CDR3 nucleotides are TGCGCCAGCAGCCAAGATCACGGGTACCAAAACAATGAGCAGTTCTTC.

V gene TRBV7-9 combines with J gene TRBJ1-2, with a weak D call TRBD1 (5 bases). CDR3 length: 16 amino acids. CDR1 SEHNR and CDR2 FQNEAQ come from the germline V gene (reference sequence). V was pared by 5 bases and J by 2 bases, with 18 bases between. CDR3 in amino acids: CASSPGPTPGNYGYTF. The CDR3, as DNA: TGTGCCAGCAGCCCGGGACCCACCCCCGGCAACTATGGCTACACCTTC.

The rearrangement links TRBV25-1 to TRBJ2-7; the D call may be TRBD1 or TRBD2 (5 bases each). The germline V gene encodes CDR1 MGHDK and CDR2 SYGVNS. CDR3 size: 16 residues. V was pared by 4 bases and J by 3 bases, with 19 bases between. CDR3 in DNA: TGTGCCAGCAGTGGGCCCCGGGACCCCTTGGGCTACGAGCAGTACTTC. It codes for CASSGPRDPLGYEQYF.

Only a few counts were recorded for this clone. The gene calls are TRBV19 and TRBJ2-2; possibly TRBD2 for D (6 bases). CDR3 size: 14 residues. Trimming took 3 bases from V and 7 from J, leaving 12 bases between them. Germline-derived CDR1 and CDR2 are LNHDA and SQIVND (reference sequence). The CDR3 DNA follows: TGTGCCAGTAGTATCGCGGGGAGCAGCGGGGAGCTGTTTTTT. Protein product: CASSIAGSSGELFF.

The CDR3 spells CASGLYLKGSTGWGTGELFF. The CDR3 region has the DNA TGTGCTAGTGGTTTATACCTCAAGGGATCCACGGGTTGGGGCACCGGGGAGCTGTTTTTT. The chain carries TRBV12-5 and TRBJ2-2, with D hard to call. Trimming removed 3 bases from V and 4 bases from J, with 27 bases in between. This CDR3 contains 20 residues. The germline gives CDR1 LGHNT, CDR2 FRNRAP.

V gene TRBV11-2 combines with J gene TRBJ2-7, with no clear D. V gave up 3 bases and J gave up 3 bases, with 15 bases separating them. This CDR3 has 15 residues. Germline V gives CDR1 SGHAT, CDR2 FQNNGV. The CDR3 nucleotides read TGTGCCAGCAGCTTGTCCGTGGGCCTAAACTACGAGCAGTACTTC. Its protein product is CASSLSVGLNYEQYF.

This clone was counted once. The chain couples TRBV28 to TRBJ1-1; D unclear. V lost 6 bases and J lost 11, with 22 bases in between. The CDR3 is 14 residues long. The germline CDR1 and CDR2 sequences are MDHEN and SYDVKM. CDR3 region: CASRDPGFLEAAFF. CDR3 DNA sequence: TGTGCCAGCAGAGATCCGGGTTTCCTCGAGGCGGCTTTCTTT.

CDR3 bases: TGTGCCAGCAGTCCCGGGCCACGCTACGAGCAGTACTTC. This translates into CASSPGPRYEQYF. The chain is built from TRBV27 and TRBJ2-7; unclear D gene. Germline CDR1 reads MNHEY; CDR2 reads SMNVEV (reference sequence). With 5 bases removed from V and 3 bases from J, the gap between germline ends came to 11 bases. The CDR3 runs to 13 residues.

The chain employs TRBV11-2 and TRBJ2-2, with 9 bases matching TRBD2. This CDR3 contains 14 residues. Germline lookup yields CDR1 SGHAT and CDR2 FQNNGV. The ends lost 1 base at V and 13 bases at J; junction bases unmatched: 7. The CDR3 bases are TGTGCCAGCAGCTTAGGGACTAGCGCCCCTGGGCTGTTTTTT. Amino acids: CASSLGTSAPGLFF.

On this clone itself: The same CDR3 also results from other DNA sequences found in this sample. J is TRBJ1-5 and V is TRBV7-8; TRBD1 matches at 11 bases. The junction had 13 bases not matched to a gene; V was cut back by 2 bases and J by 7 bases. The CDR3 consists of 18 residues. Per germline, CDR1 SGHVS and CDR2 FQNEAQ. CDR3 amino acids: CASSLRGGGQGVGQPQHF. The CDR3 coding sequence is TGTGCCAGCAGCTTAAGAGGGGGGGGACAGGGGGTTGGGCAGCCCCAGCATTTT.

The rearrangement joins TRBV7-6 to TRBJ2-5; D call uncertain. V dropped 8 bases and J dropped 3 bases, with 16 bases sitting between them. The CDR3 runs to 14 residues. Germline V gene lookup returns CDR1 SGHVS and CDR2 FNYEAQ. The CDR3 nucleotides are TGTGCCAGCTGGAGCCGCGCCGAAGAAGAGACCCAGTACTTC. It specifies CASWSRAEEETQYF.

The CDR3: CASTSGTASYEQFF. DNA of the CDR3: TGTGCCAGCACCTCCGGGACAGCAAGTTATGAGCAGTTCTTC. V and J are TRBV2 and TRBJ2-1, with 7 positions matching TRBD1. Per germline, CDR1 SNHLY and CDR2 FYNNEI. The CDR3 length is 14 residues. Unmatched junction bases numbered 11, after V lost 7 bases and J lost 8 bases.

The V call is TRBV6-1, the J call TRBJ1-4; possible D gene TRBD1, 5 bases. Per germline, CDR1 MNHNS and CDR2 SASEGT. V lost 6 bases and J 2 bases, leaving 13 bases between the germline ends. The CDR3 is 15 amino acids. The CDR3, as DNA: TGTGCCAGCAGCCTACAGGCATACACTAATGAAAAACTGTTTTTT. Translating it yields CASSLQAYTNEKLFF.

This chain links TRBV7-8 with TRBJ2-7; 8 bases map to TRBD1. From germline, CDR1 is SGHVS and CDR2 FQNEAQ. V was pared by 0 bases and J by 3 bases, with 4 bases of the junction left unmatched. This CDR3 spans 15 amino acids. The DNA for the CDR3 is TGTGCCAGCAGCTTAGCAGGGGACAGGTACTACGAGCAGTACTTC. It yields the protein CASSLAGDRYYEQYF.

The chain combines TRBV7-9 with TRBJ1-2; tentative D call: TRBD1 (5 bases). Trimming stripped 0 bases from V and 8 bases from J, with 10 bases between. Germline CDR1 and CDR2: SEHNR and FQNEAQ (reference sequence). The CDR3 has 13 amino acids. The CDR3 DNA is TGTGCCAGCAGCTTAGCGGGGCTTTGGGGCTACACCTTC. This sequence encodes CASSLAGLWGYTF. Filled out from reference TRBV7-9 and TRBJ1-2, the complete variable domain reads DTGVSQNPRHKITKRGQNVTFRCDPISEHNRLYWYRQTLGQGPEFLTYFQNEAQLEKSRLLSDRFSAERPKGSFSTLEIQRTEQGDSAMYLCASSLAGLWGYTFGSGTRLTVV.

This chain uses TRBV6-5 with TRBJ1-2; D is possibly TRBD1 (5 bases). CDR3 length equals 15 residues. The germline gives CDR1 MNHEY, CDR2 SVGAGI. Trimming removed 2 bases at V and 4 bases at J, with 14 bases between. The CDR3 is CASSYDGGLFYGYTF. Written as DNA, the CDR3 is TGTGCCAGCAGTTACGACGGGGGACTGTTCTATGGCTACACCTTC.